Below are 10 T cell receptor beta chains sequenced from a single sample in a study of naive and memory T cell subsets. Study-wide points: Possibly reflecting memory cells re-expressing CD45RA, a few larger clonotypes occurred in naive repertoires, especially CD8.

These receptors are not linked to any known antigen. The beta constant-region primer was an equimolar mix of two oligonucleotides covering TRBC1 and TRBC2. Ligated cDNA was amplified by four rounds of PCR with nested alpha and beta constant-region primers and SP2. Each CDR3 protein gets one entry after TCRdb re-called the UMI-ligation and nested PCR reads with MiXCR. The table has some 110,000 distinct CDR3 sequences, around 13% seen once. Sequencing input: naive CD8+ T cells from blood. These TCRs come from a human donor in good health.

At least ten counts were recorded for this clonotype. The chain couples TRBV7-9 to TRBJ2-5, with 9 nucleotides matching TRBD2. CDR3 length: 16 amino acids. The germline gives CDR1 SEHNR, CDR2 FQNEAQ (reference sequence). Germline trimming cut 1 base from V and 0 bases from J; bases unmatched to any gene: 3. Here the CDR3 reads CASSLVVAGDQETQYF. Here the CDR3 DNA reads TGTGCCAGCAGCTTAGTGGTAGCGGGAGACCAAGAGACCCAGTACTTC.

In this sample, this clonotype turned up a few times. The chain joins TRBV6-6 to TRBJ1-6, with D possibly matching TRBD1 (6 bases). The CDR3 is made up of 15 amino acids. The germline CDR1 and CDR2 sequences are MNHNY and SVGAGI (reference sequence). Between the trimmed V and J ends, which lost 3 bases and 6 bases, there was a span of 12 bases. The CDR3 DNA reads TGTGCCAGCAGTTATAATCAGGGGCCTAATTCACCCCTCCACTTT. This sequence encodes CASSYNQGPNSPLHF.

This clonotype was counted a few times. The J gene is TRBJ2-7, the V gene TRBV20-1; D is unresolved. Trimming shortened V by 2 bases and J by 4 bases, and 12 bases separated the two germline ends. CDR1 and CDR2 from the germline V gene are DFQATT and SNEGSKA (reference sequence). This CDR3 region has 13 residues. DNA for the CDR3: TGCAGTGCTAGAAGGCCGGACCAATACGAGCAGTACTTC. Amino acid sequence: CSARRPDQYEQYF.

In its sample, this clonotype was seen many times. J is TRBJ2-7 and V is TRBV28, with 8 bases aligning to TRBD1. Germline assignment: CDR1 MDHEN and CDR2 SYDVKM. The CDR3 is 15 amino acids. The J segment lost 0 bases and the V segment lost 6 bases, leaving 7 bases of the junction unmatched. CDR3 sequence (DNA): TGTGCCAGCAGGGCGACAGGGGCAACCTCCTACGAGCAGTACTTC. Translation gives CASRATGATSYEQYF.

This clonotype was detected only a few times. The rearrangement uses TRBV9 and TRBJ2-7; tentative D call: TRBD1 (5 bases). CDR3 length: 14 residues. Germline V gene sequence: CDR1 SGDLS, CDR2 YYNGEE. Trimming took off 3 bases at V and 1 base at J, with 11 bases between the two ends. In nucleotides, the CDR3 is TGTGCCAGCAGCGCACAGCCAGGGTCCTACGAGCAGTACTTC. Amino acids: CASSAQPGSYEQYF.

The CDR3 region has the DNA TGTGCCAGCAGCTCTCCAGGGGCAACTAACTATGGCTACACCTTC. Translation gives CASSSPGATNYGYTF. The rearrangement uses TRBV7-2 and TRBJ1-2; D is perhaps TRBD1 (6 bases). V was pared by 4 bases and J by 0 bases, with 12 bases between. Germline CDR1 reads SGHTA; CDR2 reads FQGNSA. This CDR3 region has 15 residues.

The chain has TRBV21-1 and TRBJ1-5; TRBD1, the D gene given by the table, was not confirmed from the DNA. TRBV21-1 is a recognized pseudogene. The CDR3 spans 16 residues. The CDR3 spells CASSTARGGFNQPQHF. CDR3 DNA sequence: TGTGCCAGCAGCACTGCCCGGGGGGGATTCAATCAGCCCCAGCATTTT.

The rearrangement joins TRBV7-9 to TRBJ2-7; the match to TRBD1 covers 10 bases. Germline V gene sequence: CDR1 SEHNR, CDR2 FQNEAQ (reference sequence). This CDR3 contains 13 residues. With V trimmed by 5 bases and J by 6 bases, 4 bases remained unmatched. CDR3: CASSLGTGAEQYF. The CDR3, as DNA: TGTGCCAGCAGCCTCGGGACAGGGGCCGAGCAGTACTTC.

The chain joins TRBV11-2 to TRBJ1-4; D unclear. The CDR3 runs to 16 residues. V was cut by 4 bases and J by 4 bases, with 16 bases left in between. The germline V gene encodes CDR1 SGHAT and CDR2 FQNNGV. DNA of the CDR3: TGTGCCAGCAGCTCGGGTGGCCTGAGCGTTAATGAAAAACTGTTTTTT. Translating gives CASSSGGLSVNEKLFF.

The table lists this clonotype with many counts. In DNA form, the CDR3 reads TGTGCCAGCAGTTTATCACTTGAGACGTACAATGAGCAGTTCTTC. Translation: CASSLSLETYNEQFF. This chain joins TRBV27 and TRBJ2-1; D not certain. Trimming removed 0 bases at V and 4 bases at J, with 10 bases between. Per the germline V gene, CDR1 is MNHEY and CDR2 is SMNVEV (reference sequence). The CDR3 is 15 amino acids.